Presented here are 20 T cell receptor beta chains from one specimen sequenced in a study of OX40 agonist ivuxolimab in advanced cancers. Repertoires were generated with immunoSEQ multiplex PCR, while TCRdb's copy carries only in-frame clones and drops some. Of fewer than 80,000 clones listed, 84% are singletons. Material: CD4+ or CD8+ T cells sorted from blood, obtained in a trial of the OX40 agonist ivuxolimab. The receptors stem from an adult with an advanced solid tumor such as melanoma, head and neck, liver or kidney cancer.

Comments on this clone: Other DNA variants within this sample encode the same CDR3. The CDR3 sequence: CASSVGAGGGETQYF. CDR3 coding DNA: TGTGCCAGCAGCGTAGGGGCAGGGGGCGGGGAGACCCAGTACTTC. V gene TRBV9 combines with J gene TRBJ2-5; 8 nucleotides line up with TRBD1. Per germline, CDR1 SGDLS and CDR2 YYNGEE. The CDR3 is 15 amino acids. V shed 0 bases, J shed 5 bases, and the junction held 6 bases outside the gene matches.

V gene TRBV30 combines with J gene TRBJ2-7; weak D call: TRBD1 (6 bases). CDR3 length equals 14 residues. Germline-derived CDR1 and CDR2 are GTSNPN and SVGIG (reference sequence). V shed 0 bases and J shed 2 bases, with 11 bases lying between them. The CDR3 coding sequence is TGTGCCTGGAGTGTATGGGGGCTAGCCTACGAGCAGTACTTC. The encoded protein is CAWSVWGLAYEQYF.

V gene TRBV5-8 combines with J gene TRBJ2-2; perhaps D is TRBD1 or TRBD2 (5 bases each). Trimming left V 2 bases short and J 6 bases short, with 11 bases between. The germline CDR1 and CDR2 sequences are SGHTS and YDEGEE. CDR3 length equals 14 residues. In DNA, the CDR3 is TGTGCCAGCAGCTTACCGGGACGGTCCGGGGAGCTGTTTTTT. Amino acids: CASSLPGRSGELFF.

V gene TRBV4-2 combines with J gene TRBJ2-6, with a possible D match to TRBD2 (6 bases). Trimming shortened V by 4 bases and J by 0 bases, and 19 bases separated the two germline ends. The CDR3 covers 19 residues. Germline lookup yields CDR1 LGHNA and CDR2 YNFKEQ. This chain's CDR3 is CASSPWRGKGLSGANVLTF. CDR3 in DNA: TGTGCCAGCAGCCCTTGGAGGGGTAAAGGACTCTCTGGGGCCAACGTCCTGACTTTC.

The V gene is TRBV10-3, the J gene TRBJ1-1; tentatively, D is TRBD1 (5 bases). Germline V gene lookup returns CDR1 ENHRY and CDR2 SYGVKD. There are 13 residues in the CDR3. The ends were cut back, 5 bases at V and 4 bases at J, with 11 bases in the middle. Here the CDR3 DNA reads TGTGCCATCAGTTTCCAGGGCGGCACTGAAGCTTTCTTT. It translates to CAISFQGGTEAFF.

This clone was observed a handful of times. The rearrangement joins TRBV18 to TRBJ2-7; a weak D match, TRBD2 (6 bases). CDR1 and CDR2 from the germline V gene are KGHSH and LQKENI. Between the trimmed V and J ends, which lost 2 bases and 2 bases, there was a span of 13 bases. This CDR3 has 15 amino acids. CDR3 sequence (DNA): TGTGCCAGCTCACCATCGGGACTCACAGCCTACGAGCAGTACTTC. Translation: CASSPSGLTAYEQYF. Complete variable domain (other parts from reference TRBV18 and TRBJ2-7): NAGVMQNPRHLVRRRGQEARLRCSPMKGHSHVYWYRQLPEEGLKFMVYLQKENIIDESGMPKERFSAEFPKEGPSILRIQQVVRGDSAAYFCASSPSGLTAYEQYFGPGTRLTVT.

This sequence joins TRBV2 and TRBJ2-1; 12 nucleotides align to TRBD2. This CDR3 is built from 15 residues. The germline CDR1 and CDR2 sequences are SNHLY and FYNNEI. The V segment lost 8 bases and the J segment 4 bases; nucleotides outside the gene matches: 6. CDR3 residues: CASVGGLAGYNEQFF. The CDR3 nucleotides are TGTGCCAGCGTTGGAGGACTAGCGGGGTACAATGAGCAGTTCTTC.

The chain carries TRBV5-1 and TRBJ1-2; D is unclear. Germline lookup yields CDR1 SGHRS and CDR2 YFSETQ. This CDR3 is built from 14 residues. The germline V and J ends were trimmed by 0 bases and 6 bases, with 12 bases remaining between them. CDR3 sequence: CASSLAFRVDGYTF. The CDR3 DNA reads TGCGCCAGCAGCTTGGCCTTCCGAGTGGATGGCTACACCTTC.

The J gene is TRBJ1-2, the V gene TRBV5-4, with D possibly TRBD1 on 5 matching bases. With 4 bases removed from V and 3 bases from J, the gap between germline ends came to 28 bases. Germline V gene sequence: CDR1 SGHNT, CDR2 YYREEE (reference sequence). The CDR3 consists of 19 residues. CDR3 DNA: TGTGCCAGCAGCCCGGAGGGGCCTCTCAGTTGGGGGATTGACTATGGCTACACCTTC. It is translated as CASSPEGPLSWGIDYGYTF. The full variable domain, its missing parts supplied by reference TRBV5-4 and TRBJ1-2, is ETGVTQSPTHLIKTRGQQVTLRCSSQSGHNTVSWYQQALGQGPQFIFQYYREEENGRGNFPPRFSGLQFPNYSSELNVNALELDDSALYLCASSPEGPLSWGIDYGYTFGSGTRLTVV.

V is TRBV10-3 and J is TRBJ2-4; 7 bases agree with TRBD1. V lost 0 bases to trimming and J lost 8 bases; unmatched junction nucleotides: 16. Germline CDR1 is ENHRY and CDR2 is SYGVKD. The CDR3 contains 18 residues. CDR3 sequence: CAISESLNRQGERYIQYF. CDR3 coding DNA: TGTGCCATCAGTGAGTCCCTGAACCGACAGGGCGAAAGGTACATTCAGTACTTC.

The rearrangement joins TRBV30 to TRBJ1-1, with 9 bases identical to TRBD1. V dropped 5 bases and J dropped 4; count of bases not matched to a gene: 11. There are 15 residues in the CDR3. CDR1 GTSNPN and CDR2 SVGIG come from the germline V gene (reference sequence). The CDR3 DNA follows: TGTGCCTGGGGGAGCCACAGGGGGCTCGGCACTGAAGCTTTCTTT. The encoded protein is CAWGSHRGLGTEAFF.

The CDR3 here is CASSSPGQKNEKLFF. Written as DNA, the CDR3 is TGTGCCAGCAGTTCACCGGGACAGAAAAATGAAAAACTGTTTTTT. This chain uses TRBV28 with TRBJ1-4; TRBD1 aligns across 7 bases. The CDR3 spans 15 residues. The germline gives CDR1 MDHEN, CDR2 SYDVKM. J gave up 5 bases and V 4 bases, and 7 bases lay outside the gene matches.

This CDR3 is CASSYLPGQQETQYF. In nucleotides, the CDR3 is TGTGCCAGCTCTTACCTTCCGGGACAGCAAGAGACCCAGTACTTC. This sequence joins TRBV18 and TRBJ2-5; 7 nucleotides agree with TRBD1. This CDR3 has 15 residues. The germline gives CDR1 KGHSH, CDR2 LQKENI. V dropped 6 bases and J dropped 2; count of bases not matched to a gene: 9.

Worth noting for this clone: The junction differs from germline at one of its ends, possibly a read error. The rearrangement links TRBV7-7 to TRBJ2-5, with unresolved D. Per the germline V gene, CDR1 is SSHAT and CDR2 is FNYEAQ (reference sequence). The CDR3 length is 13 residues. The CDR3 is CASSLISQETQYF. For the CDR3, the DNA is TGTGCTAGCAGCTTGATATCACAAGAGACCCAGTACTTC.

The chain combines TRBV7-2 with TRBJ2-7; no firm D call. Germline loops: CDR1 SGHTA, CDR2 FQGNSA. The CDR3 consists of 12 residues. V lost 2 bases and J lost 1, with 3 bases in between. Here the CDR3 DNA reads TGTGCCAGCAGCTTAAGGTCCTACGAGCAGTACTTC. This gives the protein CASSLRSYEQYF.

This chain joins TRBV5-6 and TRBJ1-2; D not certain. CDR3 length equals 13 residues. Germline V gene lookup returns CDR1 SGHDT and CDR2 YYEEEE. Trimming left V 4 bases short and J 4 bases short, with 11 bases between. In DNA form, the CDR3 reads TGTGCCAGCAGCCCTTTTATAAGCTATGGCTACACCTTC. This encodes CASSPFISYGYTF.

V usage is TRBV5-1 and J usage is TRBJ1-1, with D perhaps matching TRBD1 (5 bases). The CDR3 has 14 residues. The germline CDR1 and CDR2 sequences are SGHRS and YFSETQ. V lost 1 base, J lost 4 bases, and 11 bases lay in between. The CDR3 DNA reads as TGCGCCAGCAGCTTGACAGGCCAGGGCACTGAAGCTTTCTTT. Its protein product is CASSLTGQGTEAFF.

The CDR3 DNA follows: TGTGCCAGCAGCTCCCCGGGAGGTACTGAAGCTTTCTTT. It is translated as CASSSPGGTEAFF. The chain uses TRBV5-5 and TRBJ1-1; no firm D call. CDR3 size: 13 residues. Trimming shortened V by 3 bases and J by 5 bases, and 11 bases separated the two germline ends. Germline CDR1 SGHKS, CDR2 YYEKEE (reference sequence).

This clone has only a few counts. The chain couples TRBV2 to TRBJ2-7; TRBD2 matches at 10 bases. Germline V CDR1 and CDR2: SNHLY, FYNNEI. The CDR3 contains 14 residues. The V segment lost 2 bases and the J segment 5 bases; nucleotides outside the gene matches: 3. The DNA for the CDR3 is TGTGCCAGCAGTGAAATGGGGACTAGCGACGAGCAGTACTTC. Translation: CASSEMGTSDEQYF.

The chain uses TRBV18 and TRBJ2-4, with 12 bases fitting TRBD2. This CDR3 is 20 amino acids long. The V gene's germline CDR1 is KGHSH and CDR2 LQKENI. The J segment lost 3 bases and the V segment lost 1 base, leaving 13 bases of the junction unmatched. CDR3 nucleotide sequence: TGTGCCAGCTCACCACTTACACAGACTAGCGGGAGAAGGGTCAAAAACATTCAGTACTTC. Its protein is CASSPLTQTSGRRVKNIQYF.